This T cell receptor beta chain was recorded in a study of vaccination and CD4 T cells after COVID-19. Across the whole study: A median of approximately 100 days (range 35 to 161) separated diagnosis from post-COVID sampling. Post-vaccine sample collection happened at a median of approximately 77 days after dose two, ranging 14 to 241.

Treatment in this sample: approximately 9-day PBMC culture with coronavirus spike peptide pools or control peptides (ViraFEST assay). With approximately 10 ug/ml peptide pools and approximately 10 IU/ml IL-2, PBMCs were cultured at approximately 2 million per well. This clonotype turned up a few times. Its antigen is currently unknown. Sequencing of DNA taken from cultured CD4+ T cells relied on the Oncomine TCR Beta short-read assay. TCRdb reanalysed the PCR reads using MiXCR and keeps one entry per CDR3 protein. The sample has about 12,000 distinct CDR3 sequences; roughly a fifth are singletons. Germline CDR1 reads SGHDT; CDR2 reads YYEEEE. Deletions cut 0 bases from V and 3 bases from J, with 11 bases between. This CDR3 region has 15 residues.

This chain joins TRBV5-6 and TRBJ2-3; D is perhaps TRBD1 or TRBD2 (6 bases each). The receptor was derived from a human donor who received a COVID-19 vaccine. The sample consisted of CD4+ T cells from blood, cultured in vitro, taken before SARS-CoV-2 vaccination. The CDR3 here is CASSLAGEETDTQYF. Written as DNA, the CDR3 is TGTGCCAGCAGCTTGGCAGGGGAGGAAACAGATACGCAGTATTTT. Full variable domain (missing parts from reference TRBV5-6 and TRBJ2-3): DAGVTQSPTHLIKTRGQQVTLRCSPKSGHDTVSWYQQALGQGPQFIFQYYEEEERQRGNFPDRFSGHQFPNYSSELNVNALLLGDSALYLCASSLAGEETDTQYFGPGTRLTVL.